A selection of T cell receptor beta chains follows, all from one sample in a study of cytomegalovirus exposure and HLA in healthy donors. The repertoire was sequenced with immunoSEQ multiplex PCR; TCRdb's copy has only in-frame clones and lacks some. The data hold 150,000 to 180,000 clones, with over 75% observed a single time. Material for sequencing was PBMCs. All receptors come from a woman aged 40 to 50 in good health and CMV-seropositive. Both conserved end residues are part of each CDR3. A D gene is named only where the DNA matches it firmly. The size entry is marked missing in some rows and otherwise reads once, few, many or a size class.

>.|TRBJ1-1|.|TRBV10-2
CASSDWAFNTEAFF
TGCGCCAGCAGTGATTGGGCTTTTAACACTGAAGCTTTCTTT
>.|TRBJ1-1|.|TRBV27
CASSPTVRNTEAFF
TGTGCCAGCAGTCCGACTGTACGGAACACTGAAGCTTTCTTT
>TRBD2|TRBJ2-7|.|TRBV4-1
CASSQDDSGRRYEQYF
TGCGCCAGCAGCCAAGATGATAGCGGGAGAAGATACGAGCAGTACTTC
>TRBD2|TRBJ2-7|.|TRBV12-5
CASGLRSGRAYEQYF
TGTGCTAGTGGTTTGCGTAGCGGGAGGGCCTACGAGCAGTACTTC
>.|TRBJ2-4|few|TRBV4-1
CASSQGGARKNIQYF
TGCGCCAGCAGCCAAGGGGGCGCGAGGAAAAACATTCAGTACTTC
>TRBD2|TRBJ2-3|.|TRBV19
CASSTTSVSLDTQYF
TGTGCCAGTAGTACGACTAGCGTCAGTTTGGATACGCAGTATTTT
>TRBD2|TRBJ2-1|.|TRBV5-4
CASSLELSGSSVNEQFF
TGTGCCAGCAGCTTGGAGCTTAGCGGGAGCTCAGTCAATGAGCAGTTCTTC
>.|TRBJ2-1|.|TRBV5-4
CASSLWATQYNEQFF
TGTGCCAGCAGCTTGTGGGCAACCCAATACAATGAGCAGTTCTTC
>.|TRBJ1-1|.|TRBV15
CATSRGRDFAEAFF
TGTGCCACCAGCAGGGGGAGGGACTTCGCTGAAGCTTTCTTT
>TRBD1|TRBJ2-3|.|TRBV28
CASSDRGTTDTQYF
TGTGCCAGCAGTGACAGGGGGACGACAGATACGCAGTATTTT
>TRBD2|TRBJ2-6|.|TRBV5-4
CASSSGGVSGANVLTF
TGTGCCAGCAGCTCGGGGGGGGTGTCTGGGGCCAACGTCCTGACTTTC
>TRBD1|TRBJ1-1|.|TRBV2
CASSDGHGTANYMNTEAFF
TGTGCCAGCAGTGACGGTCACGGGACAGCCAACTACATGAACACTGAAGCTTTCTTT
>TRBD1|TRBJ1-4|.|TRBV18
CASSTGQDEKLFF
TGTGCCAGCTCCACGGGACAGGATGAAAAACTGTTTTTT
>TRBD2|TRBJ2-1|few|TRBV7-8
CASSPGTSGSPYNEQFF
TGTGCCAGCAGCCCAGGGACTAGCGGGAGCCCATACAATGAGCAGTTCTTC
>.|TRBJ2-1|.|TRBV10-3
CAISESTSNEQFF
TGTGCCATCAGTGAGTCGACTAGCAATGAGCAGTTCTTC
>TRBD2|TRBJ2-1|.|TRBV7-3
CASSLGAGGPDEQFF
TGTGCCAGCAGCTTAGGAGCGGGAGGGCCGGATGAGCAGTTCTTC
>TRBD2|TRBJ2-2|.|TRBV7-6
CASSLASGSGELFF
TGTGCCAGCAGCCTGGCTAGCGGGTCCGGGGAGCTGTTTTTT
>.|TRBJ2-2|once|TRBV27
CASSLSRGTGELFF
TGTGCCAGCAGTTTATCAAGAGGTACCGGGGAGCTGTTTTTT
>.|TRBJ2-1|.|TRBV9
CASSVVGIGNEQFF
TGTGCCAGCAGCGTAGTCGGGATTGGGAATGAGCAGTTCTTC
>TRBD1|TRBJ2-7|.|TRBV30
CAWSVPLDRGTHEQYF
TGTGCCTGGAGTGTACCGCTGGACAGGGGTACCCACGAGCAGTACTTC
>.|TRBJ2-7|.|TRBV7-8
CASSFGSGYEQYF
TGTGCCAGCAGCTTCGGCAGCGGCTACGAGCAGTACTTC
>.|TRBJ1-1|.|TRBV19
CASSNQGSGTEAFF
TGTGCCAGTAGTAACCAGGGGTCGGGTACTGAAGCTTTCTTT
>.|TRBJ2-7|.|TRBV18
CASSPPTWPYEQYF
TGTGCCAGCTCACCCCCGACTTGGCCCTACGAGCAGTACTTC
>.|TRBJ1-4|.|TRBV18
CASSPDIATNEKLFF
TGTGCCAGCTCACCGGACATTGCAACTAATGAAAAACTGTTTTTT
>.|TRBJ2-7|once|TRBV25-1
CASSEQNDRSYEQYF
TGTGCCAGCAGTGAGCAAAACGACAGGTCCTACGAGCAGTACTTC
>.|TRBJ2-3|.|TRBV11-3
CASSLAMDLSTDTQYF
TGTGCCAGCAGCTTAGCAATGGACTTAAGCACAGATACGCAGTATTTT
>TRBD2|TRBJ2-1|.|TRBV25-1
CASSDSTSGTRSYNEQFF
TGTGCCAGCAGTGACTCGACTAGCGGAACCCGCTCCTACAATGAGCAGTTCTTC
>TRBD1|TRBJ1-5|.|TRBV18
CASSPPGQSSNQPQHF
TGTGCCAGCTCACCGCCGGGACAGAGTAGCAATCAGCCCCAGCATTTT